The rows below give T cell receptor beta chains drawn from one sample of a study of cytomegalovirus exposure and HLA in healthy donors. Profiled with immunoSEQ multiplex PCR; TCRdb holds only in-frame clones, not every one. Seen here are fewer than 200,000 clones, approximately 79% observed once, and the top ten hold around 4%. The specimen was PBMCs. The origin of the receptors is a middle-aged man in good health and CMV-seronegative. Each CDR3 is given without its conserved first and last residue. Clone size is given for some rows only: seen once, a few or many times, or a class if the clone is expanded.

cdr3_length: 14; clone_size: .; v_call: TRBV9; j_call: TRBJ1-3; cdr3_aa: ASSVATWGEGNTIY
cdr3_length: 10; clone_size: .; v_call: TRBV29-1; j_call: TRBJ1-2; cdr3_aa: SVDRAHYGYT
cdr3_length: 15; clone_size: .; v_call: TRBV13; j_call: TRBJ2-7; cdr3_aa: ASSLGGDRGPTYEQY
cdr3_length: 13; clone_size: .; v_call: TRBV4-3; j_call: TRBJ2-2; cdr3_aa: ASSRKTGNTGELF
cdr3_length: 12; clone_size: .; v_call: TRBV7-9; j_call: TRBJ2-3; cdr3_aa: ASSFSGGTDTQY
cdr3_length: 12; clone_size: few; v_call: TRBV4-1; j_call: TRBJ1-1; cdr3_aa: ASSQRGTRPEAF
cdr3_length: 10; clone_size: .; v_call: TRBV7-6; j_call: TRBJ2-1; cdr3_aa: ASSFGGGEQF
cdr3_length: 16; clone_size: .; v_call: TRBV4-1; j_call: TRBJ1-3; cdr3_aa: ASSQDPGGPGSGNTIY
cdr3_length: 12; clone_size: .; v_call: TRBV9; j_call: TRBJ2-7; cdr3_aa: ASSARGLGYEQY
cdr3_length: 16; clone_size: .; v_call: TRBV4-1; j_call: TRBJ2-7; cdr3_aa: ASSLPGLAGAISYEQY
cdr3_length: 10; clone_size: .; v_call: TRBV5-5; j_call: TRBJ2-7; cdr3_aa: ASSSQGGEQY
cdr3_length: 14; clone_size: .; v_call: TRBV30; j_call: TRBJ1-5; cdr3_aa: AWSTTQGQGRQPQH
cdr3_length: 14; clone_size: .; v_call: TRBV5-4; j_call: TRBJ2-2; cdr3_aa: ASSQLAGGLGGELF
cdr3_length: 12; clone_size: .; v_call: TRBV6-1; j_call: TRBJ2-5; cdr3_aa: ASSQQTGQETQY
cdr3_length: 14; clone_size: .; v_call: TRBV27; j_call: TRBJ2-7; cdr3_aa: ASSLSRGGGSYEQY
cdr3_length: 14; clone_size: .; v_call: TRBV13; j_call: TRBJ1-2; cdr3_aa: ASSFLGTDVWGGYT
cdr3_length: 12; clone_size: .; v_call: TRBV29-1; j_call: TRBJ2-1; cdr3_aa: SKLGAGGLEEQF
cdr3_length: 15; clone_size: .; v_call: TRBV9; j_call: TRBJ2-3; cdr3_aa: ARRGMGGGLCTDTQY
cdr3_length: 11; clone_size: .; v_call: TRBV4-1; j_call: TRBJ2-1; cdr3_aa: ASSQDLYNEQF
cdr3_length: 15; clone_size: .; v_call: TRBV5-4; j_call: TRBJ2-5; cdr3_aa: ASSLDMGTRTQETQY
cdr3_length: 13; clone_size: .; v_call: TRBV7-3; j_call: TRBJ2-1; cdr3_aa: ASSLTSGGANEQF
cdr3_length: 14; clone_size: .; v_call: TRBV6-1; j_call: TRBJ2-4; cdr3_aa: ASSERLAGGRDIQY
cdr3_length: 14; clone_size: .; v_call: TRBV9; j_call: TRBJ2-1; cdr3_aa: ASSVDRGSSYNEQF
cdr3_length: 13; clone_size: .; v_call: TRBV5-6; j_call: TRBJ1-2; cdr3_aa: ASTLPQGAPYGYT
cdr3_length: 10; clone_size: few; v_call: TRBV6-5; j_call: TRBJ1-2; cdr3_aa: ASSATGYGYT
cdr3_length: 12; clone_size: .; v_call: TRBV6-5; j_call: TRBJ2-7; cdr3_aa: ASSYRGGPYEQY
cdr3_length: 13; clone_size: .; v_call: TRBV7-6; j_call: TRBJ2-2; cdr3_aa: ASSLTGGFSGELF
cdr3_length: 12; clone_size: .; v_call: TRBV7-2; j_call: TRBJ2-3; cdr3_aa: ASSPDRGTDTQY
cdr3_length: 13; clone_size: .; v_call: TRBV5-1; j_call: TRBJ2-7; cdr3_aa: ASSLEGQGGYEQY
cdr3_length: 12; clone_size: .; v_call: TRBV28; j_call: TRBJ1-2; cdr3_aa: ASRRDGTNYGYT
cdr3_length: 11; clone_size: .; v_call: TRBV5-6; j_call: TRBJ2-7; cdr3_aa: ASSLGSSYEQY
cdr3_length: 14; clone_size: .; v_call: TRBV19; j_call: TRBJ1-2; cdr3_aa: ASSILSGSKDYGYT
cdr3_length: 11; clone_size: .; v_call: TRBV6-5; j_call: TRBJ1-6; cdr3_aa: ASSAGVRSPLH
cdr3_length: 12; clone_size: .; v_call: TRBV7-8; j_call: TRBJ2-5; cdr3_aa: ASSPRRSQETQY
cdr3_length: 13; clone_size: .; v_call: TRBV2; j_call: TRBJ2-5; cdr3_aa: ASKLDRQAGGTQY
cdr3_length: 13; clone_size: .; v_call: TRBV7-3; j_call: TRBJ2-1; cdr3_aa: ASSPGTRKDNEQF
cdr3_length: 13; clone_size: .; v_call: TRBV6-5; j_call: TRBJ1-5; cdr3_aa: ASSGLQGFRQPQH
cdr3_length: 16; clone_size: .; v_call: TRBV9; j_call: TRBJ2-2; cdr3_aa: ASSPRTSGAANTGELF
cdr3_length: 10; clone_size: once; v_call: TRBV7-6; j_call: TRBJ1-1; cdr3_aa: ASSQPGIEAF
cdr3_length: 9; clone_size: .; v_call: TRBV6-1; j_call: TRBJ1-2; cdr3_aa: ASRDRVGYT
cdr3_length: 12; clone_size: .; v_call: TRBV2; j_call: TRBJ2-3; cdr3_aa: ASAGESNTDTQY
cdr3_length: 16; clone_size: .; v_call: TRBV7-9; j_call: TRBJ2-7; cdr3_aa: ASSLAHASGLRGYEQY
cdr3_length: 13; clone_size: .; v_call: TRBV4-1; j_call: TRBJ2-3; cdr3_aa: ASSQEGGRTDTQY
cdr3_length: 13; clone_size: .; v_call: TRBV6-1; j_call: TRBJ2-7; cdr3_aa: ASSEEASGGYEQY
cdr3_length: 15; clone_size: .; v_call: TRBV7-8; j_call: TRBJ1-6; cdr3_aa: ASSLGHPGPYNSPLH
cdr3_length: 11; clone_size: .; v_call: TRBV6-5; j_call: TRBJ1-1; cdr3_aa: ASSWGQGGEAF
cdr3_length: 13; clone_size: .; v_call: TRBV11-2; j_call: TRBJ1-4; cdr3_aa: ASSRQGPTNEKLF
cdr3_length: 16; clone_size: once; v_call: TRBV19; j_call: TRBJ2-4; cdr3_aa: ASSSTLGDGTGVNIQY
cdr3_length: 13; clone_size: once; v_call: TRBV11-2; j_call: TRBJ2-7; cdr3_aa: ASSFRLDGAGEQY
cdr3_length: 14; clone_size: .; v_call: TRBV5-1; j_call: TRBJ2-7; cdr3_aa: ASSPAWGDREYEQY